A single sample gave rise to the 27 T cell receptor delta chains below, sequenced in a study of γδ T cells in repeated Plasmodium falciparum infection (dated by TCRdb to about 2021). For bulk TCR repertoire analysis, Vgamma9/Vdelta2+ and Vdelta2-negative gammadelta T cell populations were flow-sorted out of peripheral blood mononuclear cells. Library creation used multiplex PCR. The sequencer was an Illumina MiSeq. TCRdb called clones from the public reads with CATT, and repeated DNA sequences were later combined into one row. In all, the sample holds around 57,000 delta-chain clones, and around 1.8% of those were seen once. The ten largest make up about 15% of the sample. Sequencing was done on a sample of gamma-delta T cells from blood. The receptors were sampled from a pool of human donors (malaria-infected and uninfected, not separated).

This clone was observed many times. Other DNA variants within this sample encode the same CDR3. This rearrangement joins TRDV1 to TRDJ1, with 12 nucleotides matching TRDD3. This CDR3 contains 26 residues. V shed 3 bases and J 0 bases; nucleotides not matched to a gene: 32. The germline CDR1 and CDR2 sequences are TSWWSYY and QGS. CDR3 nucleotides: TGTGCTCTTGGGGACCGATTCTTCCCACGTCTTGGACTGGGGGATACCTCCCTCCTTTACACCGATAAACTCATCTTT. Residues: CALGDRFFPRLGLGDTSLLYTDKLIF.

This clone was found many times. The protein TCRdb gives is from a much larger clone and does not agree with this DNA's translation at residue 14, likely a read error; the protein shown here comes from the DNA. The rearrangement joins TRDV2 to TRDJ1, with TRDD3 identical over 11 bases. No J gene was available from TCRdb, and it was assigned here by a germline match of the DNA. With 0 bases clipped from V and 0 bases from J, the junction kept 17 bases outside the gene matches. CDR1 and CDR2 (germline): GEAIGNYY, EKD. The CDR3 contains 21 residues. The CDR3 spells CACDTAEKVGDTRPYTDKLIF. The DNA of the CDR3 is TGTGCCTGTGACACCGCGGAGAAGGTGGGGGATACGCGTCCGTACACCGATAAACTCATCTTT.

In its sample, this clone was seen a few times. This DNA's translation differs at residue 21 from TCRdb's protein, which comes from a much larger clone; a read error is likely, and the protein shown is translated from the DNA. The gene calls are TRDV1 and TRDJ1; TRDD3 matches at 11 bases. There are 24 residues in the CDR3. In germline, CDR1 is TSWWSYY, CDR2 QGS. In nucleotides, the CDR3 is TGTGCTCTTGGGGAACTCAGATCCTACCTCCTTCGTACTGGGGGATATATCCACACCGATCAACTCATCTTT. Its protein product is CALGELRSYLLRTGGYIHTDQLIF.

This clone has just a few counts. TCRdb's listed protein matches a much larger clone and diverges from this DNA's translation at residue 15, likely through a read error; the protein shown comes from the DNA. The chain uses TRDV2 and TRDJ1; 10 positions match TRDD3. The J gene comes from matching the DNA to germline here; TCRdb lacks it. The CDR3 totals 18 residues. Germline V CDR1 and CDR2: GEAIGNYY, EKD. The CDR3 here is CACDHWGLGDVWTDRLIF. The CDR3 DNA reads as TGTGCCTGTGACCACTGGGGACTGGGGGATGTGTGGACCGATAGACTCATCTTT.

This clone appeared many times. The amino acid sequence in TCRdb belongs to a much larger clone and departs from this DNA's translation at residue 9, likely a sequencing read error; the sequence shown is translated from the DNA. CDR3 residues: CACDLLGDAHWDTRQMFF. CDR3 nucleotides: TGTGCCTGTGACCTACTGGGGGATGCGCATTGGGACACCCGACAGATGTTTTTC. This chain links TRDV2 with TRDJ3; 10 bases line up with TRDD3. The CDR3 is 18 residues long. Looked up from germline, CDR1 is GEAIGNYY and CDR2 is EKD. Trimming removed 3 bases from V and 4 bases from J; junction bases left unmatched: 8.

This clone was detected a few times. TCRdb's entry gives the protein of a much larger clone, which mismatches this DNA's translation at residue 12, likely from a read error; the protein reported here is translated from the DNA. The chain carries TRDV2 and TRDJ1, with 9 bases identical to TRDD3. TCRdb does not report a J gene; here it was assigned by matching the DNA to germline references. The CDR3 consists of 17 residues. With 3 bases clipped from V and 3 bases from J, the junction kept 13 bases outside the gene matches. Germline V gene sequence: CDR1 GEAIGNYY, CDR2 EKD. The CDR3 nucleotides are TGTGCCTGTGACCCATCACGCACGGGGGGATACTCCGATAAACTCATCTTT. Translated: CACDPSRTGGYSDKLIF.

This clone was seen more than once but under ten times. TCRdb's protein for this DNA is that of a much larger clone and differs from the translation at residues 4 and 18, likely a read error; the protein shown is the DNA translation. The chain combines TRDV1 with TRDJ1; 8 positions match TRDD3. CDR3 length: 21 residues. Per germline, CDR1 TSWWSYY and CDR2 QGS. The CDR3 nucleotides are TGTGCTCTTGTGGAAAGGTATTTTAATACTATAAGGGATACGAGAGTGGTGAAACTCATCTTT. Its protein product is CALVERYFNTIRDTRVVKLIF.

This clone has ten or more counts. The protein given by TCRdb reflects a much larger clone and differs at residue 10 from this DNA's translation, likely from a read error; the protein shown is the DNA's translation. This chain links TRDV1 with TRDJ2, with 7 bases identical to TRDD3. There are 18 residues in the CDR3. Germline V gene lookup returns CDR1 TSWWSYY and CDR2 QGS. V trimming: 3 bases; J trimming: 4 bases; junction bases outside the gene matches: 14. In DNA, the CDR3 is TGTGCTCTTGGGGAGCCCCTTGGGGGACATCAGGCGACAGCACAACTCTTCTTT. Translating it yields CALGEPLGGHQATAQLFF.

On this clone: TCRdb records a much larger clone's protein for this DNA, with a difference at residue 8 that likely arises from a read error; the protein given is the translation of the DNA. V usage is TRDV1 and J usage is TRDJ1, with 9 bases identical to TRDD3. Assignment of the J gene here rests on matching the DNA to germline, because TCRdb gives none. The CDR3 has 21 residues. V shed 3 bases and J 4 bases; nucleotides not matched to a gene: 24. Germline assignment: CDR1 TSWWSYY and CDR2 QGS. CDR3 residues: CALGEGTFRPARWGISDKLIF. As DNA, the CDR3 is TGTGCTCTTGGGGAGGGAACCTTTCGCCCTGCTAGGTGGGGGATAAGCGATAAACTCATCTTT.

A note on this clone: The protein TCRdb gives is from a much larger clone and does not agree with this DNA's translation at residue 14, likely a read error; the protein shown here comes from the DNA. J is TRDJ1 and V is TRDV1, with 9 positions matching TRDD2. TCRdb carries no J gene annotation; the J gene was assigned here by matching the DNA with germline. The V gene's germline CDR1 is TSWWSYY and CDR2 QGS. This CDR3 spans 23 amino acids. Unmatched junction bases numbered 24, after V lost 1 base and J lost 0 bases. This CDR3 is CALGERGPSYTPWCDSYTDKLIF. The CDR3, as DNA: TGTGCTCTTGGGGAACGGGGGCCTTCCTACACCCCATGGTGCGATTCGTACACCGATAAACTCATCTTT.

Notes on this clone: TCRdb attributes to this sequence the protein of a much larger clone, which differs from the DNA translation at residue 11; a read error is likely, and the protein displayed is translated from the DNA. The chain joins TRDV2 to TRDJ1; 9 bases line up with TRDD3. The J gene is absent in TCRdb and was assigned here via DNA matching to germline. Per germline, CDR1 GEAIGNYY and CDR2 EKD. The length of the CDR3 is 19 residues. The V segment lost 0 bases and the J segment 2 bases; nucleotides outside the gene matches: 15. The CDR3 loop reads CACDTVVRGIPRRTDKLIF. CDR3 coding DNA: TGTGCCTGTGACACCGTCGTTCGGGGGATACCTAGAAGGACCGATAAACTCATCTTT.

This clone turned up a few times. A read error is the likely source, as a far larger clone sits one nucleotide away. Other DNA sequences in this sample translate to the same CDR3. DNA of the CDR3: TGTGCCTGTGACCCCAGGGAGGGGGATACGCCCCAGTACGATAAACTCATCTTC. Amino acids: CACDPREGDTPQYDKLIF. There is no J gene call, but TRDV2 is given as the V gene; the D call in the table, TRDD3, was not verified against the DNA. The V gene's germline CDR1 is GEAIGNYY and CDR2 EKD. The CDR3 loop spans 18 amino acids.

As for this clone: This likely reflects a read error, since a far larger clone is one base away. With the J gene uncalled, the V gene is TRDV1; the DNA was not used to check the table's D call, TRDD3. The germline CDR1 and CDR2 sequences are TSWWSYY and QGS. The length of the CDR3 is 17 residues. The CDR3 DNA reads TGTGCTCTTGGGGAAACGTCCTACTGGGGATCCACCGATAAGCTCATCTTT. It is translated as CALGETSYWGSTDKLIF.

With respect to this clone: Given a far larger clone just one base away, this is likely a sequencing read error. Other DNA sequences of this sample code for an identical CDR3. J is TRDJ1 and V is TRDV1; D tentatively fits TRDD2 or TRDD3 (7 bases each). This CDR3 contains 33 residues. V lost 3 bases to trimming and J lost 0 bases, with 65 bases between them. The germline V gene has CDR1 TSWWSYY and CDR2 QGS. CDR3 coding DNA: TGTGCTCTTGGGGAGACCCAATTTGGTAAAGGCCTTCCTCTTCGTACTGGGGATCGAGGGGGTCTGTGGAGTTTTCCATACACCGATAAACTCATCTTT. It specifies CALGETQFGKGLPLRTGDRGGLWSFPYTDKLIF.

This clone was seen a handful of times. With a far larger clone one base away, a read error is the likely cause. This sample also contains other DNA sequences that code for the same CDR3. The chain is built from TRDV1 and TRDJ1; TRDD3 aligns across 10 bases. The J gene, absent from TCRdb, was called here by matching the DNA to germline. The CDR3 sequence is 21 residues long. From germline, CDR1 is TSWWSYY and CDR2 QGS. For the CDR3, the DNA is TGTGCTATTGGGGAACTAGATCACACTGTTATCGGGGGATACGGCACCGATAAACTCATCTTT. Translated: CAIGELDHTVIGGYGTDKLIF.

About this clone itself: The likely explanation is a read error, given a far larger clone one base away. Within the sample, other DNA sequences also encode this same CDR3. The chain couples TRDV3 to TRDJ1; 11 nucleotides align to TRDD3. Germline V gene data show CDR1 as TVYSNPD and CDR2 as GDNSRS (reference sequence). This CDR3 region has 19 residues. In DNA form, the CDR3 reads TGTGCCGGTTACATAACTAGGCCTGGGGGATACATGCACACCGATAAACTCATCTTC. Amino acids: CAGYITRPGGYMHTDKLIF.

The rearrangement joins TRDV1 to TRDJ1, with 13 bases matching TRDD3. The J gene, not given by TCRdb, was assigned here from a germline match of the nucleotide sequence. CDR1 is TSWWSYY, CDR2 QGS, per germline. The CDR3 totals 18 residues. V dropped 4 bases and J dropped 6; count of bases not matched to a gene: 14. The CDR3 region has the DNA TGTGCTCTTGGGGTCAATCCCCGTACTGGGGGATACGGGAATAAACTCATCTTT. Protein product: CALGVNPRTGGYGNKLIF.

This clone was seen repeatedly, ten times or more. The mismatch at residue 19 between this DNA's translation and the TCRdb protein of a much larger clone likely reflects a read error; the protein shown is translated from the DNA. This specimen includes other DNA sequences encoding the same CDR3. The CDR3: CALGELGSSRTGGYVDTDRLIF. The CDR3 DNA follows: TGTGCTCTTGGGGAACTGGGATCAAGTCGTACTGGGGGATACGTCGACACCGATAGACTCATCTTT. The chain combines TRDV1 with TRDJ1, with 13 bases that match TRDD3. This CDR3 spans 22 amino acids. Per the germline V gene, CDR1 is TSWWSYY and CDR2 is QGS.

Details on this clone: TCRdb's protein for this DNA is that of a much larger clone and differs from the translation at residue 3, likely a read error; the protein shown is the DNA translation. The chain carries TRDV1 and TRDJ1, with 8 positions matching TRDD3. Germline CDR1 reads TSWWSYY; CDR2 reads QGS. The CDR3 loop spans 26 amino acids. The chain's CDR3 is CAVGEAKGLLGTQTILGAVNTDKLIF. CDR3 nucleotide sequence: TGTGCTGTTGGGGAAGCTAAAGGTCTCCTGGGTACACAGACGATACTGGGGGCTGTTAACACCGATAAACTCATCTTT.

This clone was seen at least ten times. This may stem from a read error, because a much larger clone lies one nucleotide away. The rearrangement uses TRDV1 and TRDJ1, with D tentatively TRDD3 (5 bases). V lost 2 bases and J lost 0, with 19 bases in between. Germline CDR1 reads TSWWSYY; CDR2 reads QGS. This CDR3 is 18 amino acids long. The CDR3: CALGEVGGISSYTDKLIF. DNA of the CDR3: TGTGCTCTTGGGGAAGTGGGAGGGATCTCATCCTACACCGATAAACTCATCTTT.

This clone occurred a few times. This sequence may be a read error, since a much larger clone differs from it by one base. The V call is TRDV3, the J call TRDJ1; 7 nucleotides align to TRDD3. Per germline, CDR1 TVYSNPD and CDR2 GDNSRS (reference sequence). Trimming at V came to 0 bases and at J to 1 base, leaving 23 bases not matched to a gene. The CDR3 runs 20 residues. The CDR3 coding sequence is TGTGCCTTTAGCTGGCCGGCCTTGCCGGGATACCGCCTATCCACCGATAAACTCATCTTT. It codes for CAFSWPALPGYRLSTDKLIF.

Only a few counts were recorded for this clone. TCRdb assigns this DNA the protein of a much larger clone, which departs from its translation at residue 14; this likely reflects a read error, and the protein shown comes from translating the DNA. V usage is TRDV1 and J usage is TRDJ1; TRDD3 matches 13 bases. No J segment appears in TCRdb, so it was assigned here by matching the sequence to germline. The CDR3 length is 17 residues. Germline V lookup: CDR1 TSWWSYY, CDR2 QGS. Here the CDR3 DNA reads TGTGCTCTTGGGGAACGAATACTGGGGGATACGCGCGATAGACTCATCTTT. It codes for CALGERILGDTRDRLIF.

This clone was seen a few times. This DNA's translation and the protein TCRdb lists, from a much larger clone, do not match at residue 3, likely due to a read error; the protein shown is translated from the DNA. The chain employs TRDV1 and TRDJ1; TRDD3 matches 10 bases. TCRdb gives no J gene; it was assigned here by matching the DNA to germline. Germline V gene sequence: CDR1 TSWWSYY, CDR2 QGS. The CDR3 sequence is 20 residues long. CDR3 DNA: TGTGCTTTTGGGGAAAATTCCTGCGGCCTTCTCCTGTGGGGGATACAGAAACTCATCTTT. Protein sequence: CAFGENSCGLLLWGIQKLIF.

Details on this clone: This likely traces to a read error, being one base from a far larger clone. Other DNA sequences in this sample translate to the same CDR3. The genes are TRDV1 and TRDJ1, with 12 positions matching TRDD3. The CDR3 consists of 20 residues. Germline V CDR1 and CDR2: TSWWSYY, QGS. The CDR3 sequence: CALGELGPTGGYLYTDKLIF. CDR3 nucleotides: TGTGCTCTTGGGGAACTTGGGCCAACTGGGGGATACTTGTACACCGATAAACTCATCTTC.

In this sample, this clone turned up many times. This likely reflects a read error, since a far larger clone is one base away. In the same sample, other DNA sequences code for this CDR3. The chain couples TRDV3 to TRDJ1, with 9 bases matching TRDD3. V lost 5 bases and J lost 0; bases outside the gene matches: 13. Germline CDR1 is TVYSNPD and CDR2 is GDNSRS (reference sequence). The length of the CDR3 is 16 residues. In DNA, the CDR3 is TGTGCCCCCCTATCCACCGGGGATACGTACACCGATAAACTCATCTTT. It specifies CAPLSTGDTYTDKLIF.

This clone has a count of ten or more. The chain has TRDV1 and TRDJ1, with TRDD3 matching over 11 bases. V dropped 0 bases and J dropped 7; count of bases not matched to a gene: 16. The CDR3 has 19 residues. Germline V gene sequence: CDR1 TSWWSYY, CDR2 QGS. The CDR3 DNA reads as TGTGCTCTTGGGGAACTAGGTCCTACGGGGTACTGGGGGATATCTAAACTCATCTTT. Protein sequence: CALGELGPTGYWGISKLIF.

By share, this clone ranks as large. The sample carries other DNA sequences with the same CDR3. The chain carries TRDV3 and TRDJ1; TRDD3 matches at 13 bases. The germline V gene encodes CDR1 TVYSNPD and CDR2 GDNSRS (reference sequence). Unmatched junction bases numbered 16, after V lost 2 bases and J lost 1 base. The CDR3 loop spans 19 amino acids. The CDR3 region has the DNA TGTGCCTTTGCGCCTTCCTACGGAACTGGGGGATACGTCACCGATAAACTCATCTTT. Residues: CAFAPSYGTGGYVTDKLIF. Full variable domain (missing parts from reference TRDV3 and TRDJ1): CDKVTQSSPDQTVASGSEVVLLCTYDTVYSNPDLFWYRIRPDYSFQFVFYGDNSRSEGADFTQGRFSVKHILTQKAFHLVISPVRTEDSATYYCAFAPSYGTGGYVTDKLIFGKGTRVTVEP.